The entry below describes one T cell receptor beta chain. Its antigen is not yet known. No base-level quality is on record; no much larger clone is a single base apart. The data were taken from a study of blood T cell repertoires in COVID-19 (dated by TCRdb to 2020 to 2022). A note on the overall study: The collaborator samples originated in the United States, Italy and Spain and spanned the acute and convalescent phases of COVID-19. The prospective study material was composed of cDNA or gDNA derived from T cells, B-cell-depleted T cells, or PBMCs. Subjects who had been exposed to COVID-19, were actively infected with it, or had recovered from it provided the deeply sampled blood TCRbeta repertoires that made up the dataset. The repertoires were made available in a free public database intended to serve as a resource for research on the immune response to SARS-CoV-2. The samples were drawn from two sources: the first 160 participants of the ongoing ImmuneRACE study, and 1,254 subjects contributed by 6 global collaborators. Sample metadata almost always included a de-identified subject ID, COVID-19 status, age in years and sex. Where HLA class I and class II types were available, the types were taken from metadata supplied by the sample provider, not from assay-based typing.

TCRbeta CDR3 regions were amplified from genomic DNA using the immunoSEQ Assay, a bias-controlled multiplex PCR. The paper's processing steps were these. Within the assay, amplification of reference gene primers was used to estimate how many nucleated cells each sample contained. To quantify the absolute abundance of each unique TCRbeta CDR3 rearrangement, sequence reads were collapsed and filtered. For each sample, productive Simpson clonality was calculated as the square root of Simpson's diversity index across productive rearrangements. TCRdb re-hosts the immuneACCESS table, in-frame sequences only. Its copies lack some clones; in the studies checked, an unresolved V gene accounts for under half of them, and the cause for the rest is not known. From that table come the V and J calls and clone size; the DNA was used to work out D and trimming. The sample contains about 300,000 clones, 86% of them found a single time. The ten biggest clones cover under 11% of the sample.

From the germline V gene (reference sequence), CDR1 is MNHEY and CDR2 is SMNVEV. From V the trimming removes 6 bases and from J it removes 3 bases, while the gene matches leave 8 bases of the junction unaccounted for. Including cysteine and phenylalanine, the CDR3 has 17 amino acids. Kept here is only the CDR3 DNA, which spans 51 bases and is read in frame from base 1. The research as a whole found: How much clinical and demographic metadata was included differed by source and by participant, and the metadata was provided uncurated.

Participants in the prospective study were enrolled through a virtual design, were aged roughly 18 to 90 years, and lived in 20 to 30 United States geographic areas. In the prospective study, participants were assigned to cohorts based on the clinical history participants reported in a screening survey and a study questionnaire. ImmuneRACE Cohort 3 recovered participants were defined by two consecutive negative NP/OP PCR tests, healthcare professional clearance, or symptom resolution. Mobile phlebotomists in the prospective study collected whole blood, serum and a nasopharyngeal or oropharyngeal swab from every participant. Participants in the prospective study had the option to provide additional blood draws and questionnaires over a 2-month period. Prospective study blood samples were shipped either frozen or at room temperature before DNA extraction.

The sequence is built from TRBV27 and TRBJ2-1; TRBD2 agrees with 13 junctional bases. Material: PBMCs or T cells enriched from blood (not recorded which). This TCR was sampled from a woman aged 18 to 35 who had recovered from COVID-19. The nucleotide sequence is given as TGTGCCAGCAGGCATGGGACTAGCGGGGCGAACTACAATGAGCAGTTCTTC. Translated, it gives CASRHGTSGANYNEQFF.